This T cell receptor beta chain was captured by sequencing in a study of beta chain features in type 1 diabetes. Whole-study results and caveats: A potential influence of HLA type upon TCRB rearrangement remained unresolved herein.

The CDR3 contains 18 residues. The germline CDR1 and CDR2 sequences are SEHNR and FQNEAQ (reference sequence). Trimming at V came to 5 bases and at J to 0 bases, leaving 12 bases not matched to a gene. The entirety of the isolated RNA underwent reverse transcription, so expressed TCRB transcripts were sequenced. Generated by immunoSEQ multiplex PCR, the TCRdb table keeps only in-frame clones and is missing some. The sample consists of about 240,000 clones, around 26% of them appearing once. Concerning this clone: Its target is not known.

The receptor was derived from a young man in good health. What was sequenced was central memory CD4+ T cells from blood. V gene TRBV7-9 combines with J gene TRBJ2-4, with 8 nucleotides matching TRBD2. The CDR3 here is CASSLPPRLAGAKNIQYF. Written as DNA, the CDR3 is TGTGCCAGCAGCCTACCCCCCCGGCTAGCGGGAGCCAAAAACATTCAGTACTTC.